The entry that follows covers one TCR beta chain sequence. Its antigen is currently unknown. Here immunoSEQ multiplex PCR was the method, and the copy in TCRdb shows in-frame clones only, minus some. The sample lists about 56,000 clones, 83% occurring once. Trimming at V came to 5 bases and at J to 6 bases, leaving 9 bases not matched to a gene. Germline values: CDR1 SNHLY, CDR2 FYNNEI. CDR3 size: 14 residues. This entry is derived from a study of a mutant IDH1 vaccine in newly diagnosed glioma. Study-level background: First vaccine doses came 4-6 weeks after radiotherapy alone, or with temozolomide cycles. Treated patients comprised about 62% males and approximately 38% females, mean age roughly 43 years. The earlier regimen, radiotherapy, temozolomide, or both, was most often both.

Specified time point: week 47, end of study. The investigators gave 300 ug of mutant IDH1 20-mer peptide in each vaccine dose, together with topical imiquimod. Patients received eight vaccinations in weeks 1, 3, 5, 7, 11, 15, 19, 23. The chain uses TRBV2 and TRBJ2-7; 8 nucleotides align to TRBD2. Sample: PBMCs, taken from a glioma patient whose treatment included an IDH1 peptide vaccine. The receptor was isolated from a woman between 45 and 60 years old with glioma. The CDR3 DNA follows: TGTGCCAGCAGTCCCCGGGGGGGGGATGGCGAGCAGTACTTC. Translating it yields CASSPRGGDGEQYF.